This T cell receptor beta chain was sequenced in a study of shared clonotypes between healthy human individuals. Study summary: The study used three CD4 naive, three CD4 memory, two CD8 naive and one CD8 memory plate per donor.

Generated by immunoSEQ multiplex PCR, the TCRdb table keeps only in-frame clones and is missing some. This sample yields more than 850,000 clones, of which 78% are seen a single time; about 0.52% belongs to the top ten. CDR1 is LGHNA and CDR2 is YNFKEQ in the germline V gene. The CDR3 loop spans 16 amino acids. The V and J ends lost 4 bases and 2 bases, in that order; junction bases with no gene match: 11. Study outcomes and limitations: In a few donors, about 5% of naive CD4 clonotypes appeared in common.

About this clone: No antigen is known for it.

The sample taken for sequencing was memory CD4+ T cells from PBMCs. Subset given: CD45RA-negative fraction. The receptor's source is a man aged 18 to 30 in good health. Some clones in this sample may be carry-over from other donors' samples. The chain links TRBV4-2 to TRBJ2-7, with TRBD2 matching over 7 bases. CDR3 residues: CASSPGRASGPYEQYF. In nucleotides, the CDR3 is TGTGCCAGCAGCCCCGGCAGGGCTAGCGGTCCCTACGAGCAGTACTTC.